The sequence of this T cell receptor (beta chain) was determined in a study of PD-1 blockade in mismatch repair-deficient tumors. Overall study context: Patients had about 13 mismatch repair-deficient cancer types and were previously treated and progressing.

A word on this clone: Its antigen is not identified.

V shed 7 bases and J shed 4 bases, with 9 bases lying between them. The CDR3 is 11 residues long. Germline assignment: CDR1 SQVTM and CDR2 ANQGSEA. The method was immunoSEQ multiplex PCR; TCRdb's version includes in-frame clones alone and lacks a portion of them. The repertoire consists of 77,000 or so clones, with roughly 80% occurring once and the leading ten covering approximately 5.1%. Study-level findings and limits: Tumor-resident clones, often absent from pretreatment blood, expanded after pembrolizumab and then contracted.

Every patient had mismatch repair deficiency by PCR or immunohistochemistry. TCR sequencing covered three patients who responded to pembrolizumab. The TCR sequence derives from an adult with mismatch repair-deficient cancer. J is TRBJ2-3 and V is TRBV29-1, with D possibly being TRBD2 (5 bases). The specimen comprised peripheral blood, sampled 44 weeks after starting pembrolizumab. CDR3 sequence reads: CSGENADTQYF. The CDR3 DNA is TGCAGCGGGGAGAACGCAGATACGCAGTATTTT.